Shown below are 19 T cell receptor beta chains from a single sample sequenced in a study of OX40 agonist ivuxolimab in advanced cancers. TCRdb's table, derived via immunoSEQ multiplex PCR, lists solely in-frame clones and lacks some. The table records around 58,000 clones, approximately 89% of them present only once. The specimen was CD4+ or CD8+ T cells sorted from blood, collected in a trial of the OX40 agonist ivuxolimab. The receptors come from an adult with an advanced solid tumor such as melanoma, head and neck, liver or kidney cancer.

This rearrangement joins TRBV10-3 to TRBJ1-3; no clear D gene. The CDR3 consists of 15 residues. Trimming removed 2 bases at V and 0 bases at J, with 8 bases between. Per the germline V gene, CDR1 is ENHRY and CDR2 is SYGVKD. This chain's CDR3 is CAISEGSNSGNTIYF. The CDR3 region has the DNA TGTGCCATCAGTGAGGGCAGCAACTCTGGAAACACCATATATTTT.

The chain recombines TRBV6-5 with TRBJ2-5; maybe TRBD1 (6 bases). The J call may be incorrect, as the DNA end agrees better with TRBJ2-7. CDR3 length equals 15 residues. Germline CDR1 MNHEY, CDR2 SVGAGI. The CDR3 sequence: CASQQPGIGGYEQYF. The CDR3 DNA reads as TGTGCCAGCCAACAGCCGGGGATAGGGGGCTACGAGCAGTACTTC.

This clone was observed a single time. The CDR3 loop is CASSPLGGFDYGYTF. The CDR3 bases are TGTGCCAGCAGCCCCCTCGGAGGGTTCGACTATGGCTACACCTTC. This rearrangement joins TRBV7-8 to TRBJ1-2; no reliable D call. This CDR3 contains 15 residues. Germline V CDR1 and CDR2: SGHVS, FQNEAQ. Deletions cut 5 bases from V and 3 bases from J, with 16 bases between.

This clone was seen a few times. The chain combines TRBV10-3 with TRBJ1-5; possibly TRBD1 for D (5 bases). V lost 5 bases and J lost 4, with 12 bases in between. Looked up from germline, CDR1 is ENHRY and CDR2 is SYGVKD. The CDR3 covers 14 residues. The CDR3 loop is CAISKGSENQPQHF. The CDR3 DNA sequence: TGTGCCATCAGTAAGGGGTCAGAGAATCAGCCCCAGCATTTT.

This clone appeared a single time. This chain links TRBV9 with TRBJ2-7, with D tentatively TRBD1 or TRBD2 (5 bases each). CDR3 length equals 15 residues. Germline V gene sequence: CDR1 SGDLS, CDR2 YYNGEE. V was cut by 3 bases and J by 1 base, with 14 bases left in between. The CDR3 DNA sequence: TGTGCCAGCAGCGCCAGAGGGACGGATTCCTACGAGCAGTACTTC. As protein: CASSARGTDSYEQYF.

This chain connects TRBV11-2 to TRBJ2-5, with 9 positions matching TRBD2. Germline V CDR1 and CDR2: SGHAT, FQNNGV. V gave up 5 bases and J gave up 4 bases; unmatched junction bases: 11. The CDR3 consists of 16 residues. The CDR3 loop reads CASSRFGTSLRETQYF. The CDR3 coding sequence is TGTGCCAGCAGCCGTTTCGGGACTAGCTTAAGAGAGACCCAGTACTTC.

V usage is TRBV15 and J usage is TRBJ1-1; D unresolved. This CDR3 has 12 residues. V lost 0 bases, J lost 4 bases, and 3 bases lay in between. Germline loops: CDR1 LNHNV, CDR2 YYDKDF (reference sequence). CDR3 coding DNA: TGTGCCACCAGCAGAGATCGCACTGAAGCTTTCTTT. This translates into CATSRDRTEAFF.

This sequence joins TRBV6-6 and TRBJ1-3; D unclear. V was clipped by 3 bases and J by 2 bases, with 8 bases between them. Germline-derived CDR1 and CDR2 are MNHNY and SVGAGI (reference sequence). The CDR3 is made up of 14 amino acids. CDR3 sequence: CASSYGSTGNTIYF. The CDR3 DNA sequence: TGTGCCAGCAGTTATGGATCTACTGGAAACACCATATATTTT.

J is TRBJ1-2 and V is TRBV7-3; 8 bases are shared with TRBD1. The length of the CDR3 is 15 residues. Looked up from germline, CDR1 is SGHTA and CDR2 is FQGTGA. V was clipped by 5 bases and J by 6 bases; unmatched bases: 11. The CDR3 loop is CASSPVPGQVDGYTF. For the CDR3, the DNA is TGTGCCAGCAGCCCCGTCCCGGGACAGGTAGATGGCTACACCTTC.

This chain uses TRBV2 with TRBJ1-2, with no clear D. The length of the CDR3 is 13 residues. Trimming pared 5 bases from V and 2 bases from J, leaving 9 bases between. CDR1 is SNHLY and CDR2 is FYNNEI in the germline V gene. The CDR3 region is CASSQSKNYGYTF. CDR3 nucleotides: TGTGCCAGCAGTCAATCTAAGAACTATGGCTACACCTTC.

The rearrangement links TRBV28 to TRBJ1-1, with TRBD1 as a possible D gene (6 bases). With 3 bases removed from V and 0 bases from J, the gap between germline ends came to 14 bases. The CDR3 loop spans 16 amino acids. Per germline, CDR1 MDHEN and CDR2 SYDVKM. This CDR3 reads CASSFGGTTMNTEAFF. In DNA, the CDR3 is TGTGCCAGCAGTTTCGGTGGGACAACCATGAACACTGAAGCTTTCTTT.

V and J are TRBV18 and TRBJ1-3; perhaps TRBD1 as D (5 bases). This CDR3 is built from 17 residues. V was trimmed by 2 bases and J by 0 bases, leaving 14 bases between them. Germline loops: CDR1 KGHSH, CDR2 LQKENI. CDR3 sequence (DNA): TGTGCCAGCTCACCAACCTCCGAAAGGGGCTCTGGAAACACCATATATTTT. It specifies CASSPTSERGSGNTIYF.

By share, this clone ranks as medium-sized. The gene calls are TRBV28 and TRBJ1-2, with 7 bases that match TRBD1. Germline assignment: CDR1 MDHEN and CDR2 SYDVKM. The CDR3 covers 14 residues. V was clipped by 6 bases and J by 4 bases; unmatched bases: 8. The CDR3 reads CASSSDRAGYGYTF. Here the CDR3 DNA reads TGTGCCAGCAGCTCCGACAGGGCCGGCTATGGCTACACCTTC.

V and J are TRBV10-3 and TRBJ2-7; 7 positions agree with TRBD2. CDR3 length equals 11 residues. The ends lost 9 bases at V and 2 bases at J; junction bases unmatched: 1. CDR1 ENHRY and CDR2 SYGVKD come from the germline V gene. The CDR3 reads CAIGLAYEQYF. The CDR3 nucleotides read TGTGCCATAGGACTAGCCTACGAGCAGTACTTC.

CDR3 bases: TGTGCCAGCAGCGGAGGATGGAGCACAGATACGCAGTATTTT. Its protein is CASSGGWSTDTQYF. This chain joins TRBV9 and TRBJ2-3; the D is unclear. The germline V gene encodes CDR1 SGDLS and CDR2 YYNGEE. The germline V and J ends were trimmed by 3 bases and 0 bases, with 8 bases remaining between them. The CDR3 loop spans 14 amino acids.

This clone showed up just once. The chain links TRBV6-4 to TRBJ1-1, with D uncertain. The germline CDR1 and CDR2 sequences are MRHNA and SNTAGT. This CDR3 is built from 13 residues. V gave up 4 bases and J gave up 1 base, with 7 bases separating them. The CDR3 region is CASSVEENTEAFF. CDR3 bases: TGTGCCAGCAGTGTTGAAGAGAACACTGAAGCTTTCTTT.

This rearrangement joins TRBV7-2 to TRBJ1-5; D uncertain. Per germline, CDR1 SGHTA and CDR2 FQGNSA. The CDR3 has 14 residues. The V gene lost 4 bases and the J gene lost 7 bases, with 14 bases spanning the gap. The CDR3 is CASSSAGRSQPQHF. The CDR3 region has the DNA TGTGCCAGCAGCTCCGCGGGGAGGAGCCAGCCCCAGCATTTT.

This clone has only one observation. This chain links TRBV28 with TRBJ2-5; D is perhaps TRBD1 (6 bases). Per germline, CDR1 MDHEN and CDR2 SYDVKM. Trimming left V 10 bases short and J 7 bases short, with 19 bases between. The CDR3 covers 13 residues. CDR3 DNA sequence: TGTGCCACGGACAGTCCGATAAAGGGGACCCAGTACTTC. Its protein is CATDSPIKGTQYF.

The table lists this clone with a count of one. The rearrangement links TRBV7-2 to TRBJ2-7; the D call may be TRBD1 or TRBD2 (5 bases each). This CDR3 contains 12 residues. V lost 5 bases and J lost 6, with 11 bases in between. CDR1 SGHTA and CDR2 FQGNSA come from the germline V gene. CDR3 coding DNA: TGTGCCAGCAGCCTCGGGACCCCCGAGCAGTACTTC. As protein: CASSLGTPEQYF.